A single sample is the source of the 29 T cell receptor beta chains below, sequenced in a study of identical twins. TCRdb used MiXCR to reprocess the 5' RACE reads, holding one entry per CDR3 protein. The sample lists some 500,000 distinct CDR3 sequences, around 15% occurring once. This sample was shared with a second study, whose subject was yellow fever vaccine responses in identical twins.

The sample comprised CD4+ T cells sorted from blood. Receptor source: a woman between 18 and 30 years old in good health.

This clonotype was counted only a few times. The chain has TRBV29-1 and TRBJ2-5; TRBD1 might be the D (6 bases). Germline V lookup: CDR1 SQVTM, CDR2 ANQGSEA. This CDR3 is 17 amino acids long. Trimming stripped 5 bases from V and 6 bases from J, with 28 bases between. The CDR3 loop reads CSVLFLKVAGAEKTQYF. The CDR3 nucleotides read TGCAGCGTTTTATTTTTGAAGGTGGCAGGGGCGGAAAAGACCCAGTACTTC.

This clonotype was picked up a small number of times. The V and J genes are TRBV12-3 or TRBV12-4 and TRBJ1-2; possible D gene TRBD1, 5 bases. The germline V and J ends were trimmed by 5 bases and 2 bases, with 12 bases remaining between them. CDR3 length: 14 residues. CDR3 DNA sequence: TGTGCCAGCAGTCCCCGGACAAACAACTATGGCTACACCTTC. Translated: CASSPRTNNYGYTF.

CDR3 coding DNA: TGTGCCACCAGCAGAGGACGGTCGGAGCAGTACTTC. Amino acid sequence: CATSRGRSEQYF. This rearrangement joins TRBV15 to TRBJ2-7; D unclear. CDR1 is LNHNV, CDR2 YYDKDF, per germline (reference sequence). This CDR3 has 12 amino acids. Trimming removed 1 base at V and 7 bases at J, with 8 bases between. Drawing the rest from reference TRBV15 and TRBJ2-7, the complete variable domain is DAMVIQNPRYQVTQFGKPVTLSCSQTLNHNVMYWYQQKSSQAPKLLFHYYDKDFNNEADTPDNFQSRRPNTSFCFLDIRSPGLGDTAMYLCATSRGRSEQYFGPGTRLTVT.

In its sample, this clonotype was seen a few times. The chain is built from TRBV20-1 and TRBJ2-5, with D perhaps TRBD1 (6 bases). The germline gives CDR1 DFQATT, CDR2 SNEGSKA (reference sequence). Trimming took 2 bases from V and 5 from J, leaving 12 bases between them. The length of the CDR3 is 13 residues. CDR3: CSARSGAPETQYF. The CDR3 bases are TGCAGTGCTAGATCAGGGGCGCCTGAGACCCAGTACTTC.

This clonotype was seen a handful of times. The chain carries TRBV24-1 and TRBJ1-1; weak D call: TRBD1 (6 bases). Germline lookup yields CDR1 KGHDR and CDR2 SFDVKD. The CDR3 is made up of 12 amino acids. V was trimmed by 6 bases and J by 8 bases, leaving 12 bases between them. CDR3 sequence: CATSSERGEAFF. The CDR3 region has the DNA TGTGCCACCAGTTCGGAGAGGGGGGAAGCTTTCTTT.

V and J are TRBV5-1 and TRBJ2-3; D is possibly TRBD2 (6 bases). This CDR3 spans 19 amino acids. Germline V gives CDR1 SGHRS, CDR2 YFSETQ. The V end lost 7 bases, the J end lost 1 base, and 28 bases lay between the germline ends. The CDR3 sequence: CASCYKLGTGVRGTDTQYF. For the CDR3, the DNA is TGCGCCAGCTGCTACAAGCTTGGTACGGGGGTACGGGGCACAGATACGCAGTATTTT.

The genes are TRBV6-2 or TRBV6-3 and TRBJ1-1; D gene unclear. Germline CDR1 and CDR2: MNHEY and SVGEGT. The CDR3 has 16 residues. V was trimmed by 2 bases and J by 1 base, leaving 14 bases between them. DNA for the CDR3: TGTGCCAGCAGTTACCCGGCGGAGGGTTCGAACACTGAAGCTTTCTTT. Translating it yields CASSYPAEGSNTEAFF.

The table lists this clonotype with many counts. The chain combines TRBV12-3 or TRBV12-4 with TRBJ2-1; D gene uncertain. V lost 9 bases to trimming and J lost 7 bases, with 10 bases between them. The CDR3 covers 11 residues. The CDR3 sequence is CASRKRNEQFF. CDR3 in DNA: TGTGCCAGTAGAAAGAGGAATGAGCAGTTCTTC.

This clonotype was seen a handful of times. The rearrangement uses TRBV6-5 and TRBJ2-2; 13 bases match TRBD2. The CDR3 sequence is 17 residues long. V trimming: 3 bases; J trimming: 0 bases; junction bases outside the gene matches: 1. Germline CDR1 reads MNHEY; CDR2 reads SVGAGI. The CDR3, as DNA: TGTGCCAGCAGTTATACTAGCGGGAGGGCGAACACCGGGGAGCTGTTTTTT. Its protein is CASSYTSGRANTGELFF.

This clonotype has just one count. The rearrangement uses TRBV7-6 and TRBJ2-1; D is perhaps TRBD2 (5 bases). This CDR3 region has 16 residues. The germline CDR1 and CDR2 sequences are SGHVS and FNYEAQ. V shed 6 bases and J shed 4 bases, with 19 bases lying between them. For the CDR3, the DNA is TGTGCCAGCAGTCGGAATGGACTCCCCGCTTACAATGAGCAGTTCTTC. Its protein is CASSRNGLPAYNEQFF.

This clonotype has just a few counts. The V gene is TRBV15, the J gene TRBJ1-1, with D unresolved. Germline CDR1 and CDR2: LNHNV and YYDKDF (reference sequence). The V end was cut by 3 bases, the J end by 1 base, with 12 bases between. This CDR3 comprises 15 residues. The CDR3 DNA is TGTGCCACCAGCAGTTCGAACCAACCGAACACTGAAGCTTTCTTT. It translates to CATSSSNQPNTEAFF. Using reference TRBV15 and TRBJ1-1 for the parts outside the CDR3, the full variable domain is DAMVIQNPRYQVTQFGKPVTLSCSQTLNHNVMYWYQQKSSQAPKLLFHYYDKDFNNEADTPDNFQSRRPNTSFCFLDIRSPGLGDTAMYLCATSSSNQPNTEAFFGQGTRLTVV.

In its sample, this clonotype was seen many times. The chain has TRBV7-2 and TRBJ2-7; no clear D. The ends were cut back, 4 bases at V and 0 bases at J, with 7 bases in the middle. In germline, CDR1 is SGHTA, CDR2 FQGNSA. The CDR3 has 13 residues. The CDR3 coding sequence is TGTGCCAGCAGCTCCCGATCCTCCTACGAGCAGTACTTC. Translating it yields CASSSRSSYEQYF.

This chain uses TRBV20-1 with TRBJ2-3; tentatively, D is TRBD2 (5 bases). In germline, CDR1 is DFQATT, CDR2 SNEGSKA (reference sequence). This CDR3 contains 13 residues. V lost 6 bases and J lost 5, with 15 bases in between. The CDR3 coding sequence is TGCAGTGCCCCGGGAAAGGCGGTAGATACGCAGTATTTT. This gives the protein CSAPGKAVDTQYF.

The chain has TRBV7-2 and TRBJ2-3; possibly TRBD2 for D (7 bases). The ends were cut back, 0 bases at V and 0 bases at J, with 16 bases in the middle. Germline CDR1 and CDR2: SGHTA and FQGNSA. The CDR3 has 18 residues. CDR3 DNA sequence: TGTGCCAGCAGCTTAGCCTCGGGGGGCGGAACTAGCACAGATACGCAGTATTTT. Its translation is CASSLASGGGTSTDTQYF.

This clonotype was seen at least ten times. The genes are TRBV10-3 and TRBJ2-2; D uncertain. The CDR3 contains 11 residues. Germline loops: CDR1 ENHRY, CDR2 SYGVKD. The V gene lost 10 bases and the J gene lost 6 bases, with 9 bases spanning the gap. CDR3 nucleotides: TGTGCCACCCTTAGGGCCGGGGAGCTGTTTTTT. It encodes CATLRAGELFF.

V is TRBV5-1 and J is TRBJ2-5; D is possibly TRBD1 or TRBD2 (6 bases each). The CDR3 is made up of 14 amino acids. CDR1 and CDR2 (germline): SGHRS, YFSETQ. V was shortened by 7 bases and J by 3 bases, with 16 bases between the two germline ends. CDR3 in DNA: TGCGCCAGCGCCCATGGGGGGACAAAAGAGACCCAGTACTTC. This encodes CASAHGGTKETQYF.

This clonotype was detected a few times. The chain links TRBV6-1 to TRBJ2-7; TRBD1 agrees at 7 bases. With V trimmed by 5 bases and J by 2 bases, 9 bases remained unmatched. Germline CDR1 and CDR2: MNHNS and SASEGT. This CDR3 contains 15 residues. DNA of the CDR3: TGTGCCAGCAGTCTCCACAGACAGGGCACCTACGAGCAGTACTTC. Residues: CASSLHRQGTYEQYF.

The chain employs TRBV4-1 and TRBJ2-2, with TRBD2 identical over 9 bases. The CDR3 has 17 amino acids. Germline CDR1 MGHRA, CDR2 YSYEKL. With 0 bases clipped from V and 6 bases from J, the junction kept 8 bases outside the gene matches. The chain's CDR3 is CASSQDPAGGPAGELFF. Here the CDR3 DNA reads TGCGCCAGCAGCCAAGATCCCGCGGGGGGGCCGGCCGGGGAGCTGTTTTTT.

The V gene is TRBV6-5, the J gene TRBJ2-3, with 11 bases fitting TRBD2. Germline CDR1 is MNHEY and CDR2 is SVGAGI. V was clipped by 2 bases and J by 0 bases; unmatched bases: 7. This CDR3 contains 18 residues. The CDR3 DNA reads as TGTGCCAGCAGTTACGCCGTACTAGCGGGAGTAAGCACAGATACGCAGTATTTT. It encodes CASSYAVLAGVSTDTQYF.

This chain links TRBV23-1 with TRBJ2-2; D might be TRBD1 (5 bases). Being an ORF, TRBV23-1 has a function that is uncertain. This CDR3 is 15 amino acids long. Trimming cost V 4 bases and J 6 bases, with 15 bases left between them. CDR3: CASSPWGFQAGELFF. The CDR3 DNA is TGCGCCAGCAGTCCTTGGGGCTTCCAGGCCGGGGAGCTGTTTTTT.

This clonotype turned up a few times. The V and J genes are TRBV6-5 and TRBJ2-5, with D perhaps assigned TRBD1 or TRBD2 (6 bases each). Per germline, CDR1 MNHEY and CDR2 SVGAGI. The CDR3 sequence is 14 residues long. V lost 3 bases to trimming and J lost 2 bases, with 10 bases between them. The CDR3 DNA reads as TGTGCCAGCAGTTATGGGGGGCGGCAAGAGACCCAGTACTTC. It is translated as CASSYGGRQETQYF.

This clonotype was detected ten times or more. The J gene is TRBJ2-2, the V gene TRBV28, with D possibly matching TRBD2 (5 bases). CDR1 and CDR2 from the germline V gene are MDHEN and SYDVKM. Trimming pared 6 bases from V and 2 bases from J, leaving 13 bases between. The CDR3 is 15 residues long. The DNA of the CDR3 is TGTGCCAGCAGCTCTACGGGGTCTAACACCGGGGAGCTGTTTTTT. Its translation is CASSSTGSNTGELFF.

The chain carries TRBV29-1 and TRBJ2-1; unclear D gene. This CDR3 comprises 11 residues. V was shortened by 3 bases and J by 4 bases, with 4 bases between the two germline ends. CDR1 is SQVTM, CDR2 ANQGSEA, per germline. The DNA of the CDR3 is TGCAGCGTTGACAGTTACAATGAGCAGTTCTTC. As protein: CSVDSYNEQFF.

The rearrangement uses TRBV5-6 and TRBJ2-5; D possibly uses TRBD1 or TRBD2 (5 bases each). This CDR3 contains 14 residues. Per germline, CDR1 SGHDT and CDR2 YYEEEE. Between the trimmed V and J ends, which lost 4 bases and 4 bases, there was a span of 14 bases. This chain's CDR3 is CASSLRGAIETQYF. As DNA, the CDR3 is TGTGCCAGCAGCCTGAGAGGGGCGATAGAGACCCAGTACTTC.

V usage is TRBV7-2 and J usage is TRBJ2-3; 8 positions agree with TRBD2. The germline V gene has CDR1 SGHTA and CDR2 FQGNSA. V trimming: 2 bases; J trimming: 1 base; junction bases outside the gene matches: 2. The CDR3 extends over 15 amino acids. The CDR3 reads CASSLILAGTDTQYF. For the CDR3, the DNA is TGTGCCAGCAGCTTAATACTAGCGGGCACAGATACGCAGTATTTT.

The chain has TRBV4-3 and TRBJ1-1; D is possibly TRBD1 (6 bases). The germline V gene encodes CDR1 LGHNA and CDR2 YSLEER. This CDR3 region has 17 residues. Trimming removed 1 base from V and 0 bases from J, with 15 bases in between. The CDR3 sequence is CASSQVGRGGVNTEAFF. The DNA for the CDR3 is TGCGCCAGCAGCCAAGTAGGCAGGGGAGGAGTGAACACTGAAGCTTTCTTT.

The genes are TRBV29-1 and TRBJ2-5; TRBD2 matches 9 bases. CDR3 length equals 13 residues. Germline CDR1 reads SQVTM; CDR2 reads ANQGSEA. J gave up 5 bases and V 3 bases, and 4 bases lay outside the gene matches. CDR3 sequence: CSVDPSGAETQYF. The DNA of the CDR3 is TGCAGCGTTGACCCTAGCGGGGCGGAGACCCAGTACTTC.

This clonotype appeared many times. The chain is built from TRBV4-3 and TRBJ2-7; D is perhaps TRBD1 (5 bases). This CDR3 is built from 16 residues. The ends were cut back, 1 base at V and 6 bases at J, with 19 bases in the middle. Germline V gene data show CDR1 as LGHNA and CDR2 as YSLEER. The CDR3: CASSQAPDTSYVEQYF. The CDR3 bases are TGCGCCAGCAGCCAAGCACCGGACACCTCCTACGTCGAGCAGTACTTC.

The V and J genes are TRBV29-1 and TRBJ2-2; 7 nucleotides line up with TRBD2. The CDR3 consists of 16 residues. V was clipped by 6 bases and J by 0 bases; unmatched bases: 10. Per the germline V gene, CDR1 is SQVTM and CDR2 is ANQGSEA. The CDR3 nucleotides read TGCAGCGTAGGCCCGGCGGGAGTCTCGAACACCGGGGAGCTGTTTTTT. Its protein product is CSVGPAGVSNTGELFF.